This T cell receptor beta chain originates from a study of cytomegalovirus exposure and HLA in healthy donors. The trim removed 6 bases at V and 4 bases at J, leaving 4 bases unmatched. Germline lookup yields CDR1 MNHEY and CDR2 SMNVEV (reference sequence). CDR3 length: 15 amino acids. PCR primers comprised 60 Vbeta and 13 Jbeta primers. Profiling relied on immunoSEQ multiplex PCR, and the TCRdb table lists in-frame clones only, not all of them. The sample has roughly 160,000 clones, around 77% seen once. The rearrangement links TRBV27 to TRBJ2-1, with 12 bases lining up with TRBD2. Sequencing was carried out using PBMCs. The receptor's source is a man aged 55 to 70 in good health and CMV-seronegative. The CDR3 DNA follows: TGTGCCAGCAGCCGGACTAGCGGGGCGTACAATGAGCAGTTCTTC. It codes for CASSRTSGAYNEQFF.